What follows are 29 T cell receptor beta chains derived from one specimen sequenced in a study of prognosis after radiotherapy for stage I lung cancer. Multiplex PCR, run in two rounds, amplified TCR beta CDR3 from genomic DNA. Round-one PCR had primers specific to each TRBV and TRBJ gene. TCRdb processed the multiplex PCR reads anew with MiXCR; each CDR3 protein has one entry. This sample has 20,000 to 25,000 distinct CDR3 sequences; 43% occur once, and the top ten carry roughly 33%. Material: PBMCs, obtained before or after stereotactic body radiation therapy (not recorded which). Receptors originate from a donor at least 50 years old with non-small cell lung cancer.

The V gene is TRBV7-3, the J gene TRBJ2-1; 11 nucleotides agree with TRBD2. The junction had 12 bases not matched to a gene; V was cut back by 5 bases and J by 9 bases. CDR3 length equals 16 residues. Germline V gene data show CDR1 as SGHTA and CDR2 as FQGTGA. CDR3: CASSPLSSGGSGEQFF. The CDR3 DNA sequence: TGTGCCAGCAGCCCCCTGTCTAGCGGGGGGTCAGGTGAGCAGTTCTTC.

Details on this clonotype: One base separates it from a far larger clone, so it is likely a read error. The chain uses TRBV6-7 and TRBJ1-6; D not resolved. The J call may not be correct, given that the DNA end is closer to TRBJ1-1. TRBV6-7 counts as an open reading frame of uncertain function. This CDR3 comprises 16 residues. As DNA, the CDR3 is TGTGCCAGCATTTTCATACTAAAGCCCCACCGTAGGGAAGCTTTCTTT. It is translated as CASIFILKPHRREAFF.

This clonotype was detected many times. The V gene is TRBV20-1, the J gene TRBJ2-1, with D uncertain. Germline loops: CDR1 DFQATT, CDR2 SNEGSKA (reference sequence). The CDR3 spans 14 residues. The V and J ends lost 6 bases and 0 bases respectively, with 12 bases between them. In nucleotides, the CDR3 is TGCAGTGCCTTTGCCTCGAGCTCCTACAATGAGCAGTTCTTC. Translating gives CSAFASSSYNEQFF.

This clonotype occurred many times. The CDR3 loop reads CASSPGRRDEQYF. The CDR3 DNA reads as TGCGCCAGCAGCCCCGGGAGACGGGACGAGCAGTACTTC. The chain has TRBV5-1 and TRBJ2-7, with TRBD2 as a possible D gene (6 bases). V was trimmed by 4 bases and J by 5 bases, leaving 13 bases between them. There are 13 residues in the CDR3. In germline, CDR1 is SGHRS, CDR2 YFSETQ.

Turning to this clonotype: A read error may explain this, as a much larger clone is one base away. The chain couples TRBV6-4 to TRBJ2-1, with D possibly matching TRBD2 (5 bases). CDR3 length equals 13 residues. V lost 5 bases and J lost 7, with 12 bases in between. Germline V gene data show CDR1 as MRHNA and CDR2 as SNTAGT. DNA of the CDR3: TGTGCCAGCAGTTACCGGGAAGGTAATGAGCAGTTCTTC. Amino acids: CASSYREGNEQFF.

This clonotype occurred many times. This chain uses TRBV7-3 with TRBJ2-3; 8 bases align to TRBD2. J was trimmed by 4 bases and V by 4 bases; bases with no gene match: 7. CDR1 and CDR2 from the germline V gene are SGHTA and FQGTGA. This CDR3 comprises 15 residues. The CDR3 loop is CASSSGAGAADTQYF. CDR3 sequence (DNA): TGTGCCAGCAGCTCAGGAGCGGGGGCGGCAGATACGCAGTATTTT.

In its sample, this clonotype was seen many times. The V call is TRBV9, the J call TRBJ1-1; D perhaps matches TRBD1 (5 bases). Trimming stripped 3 bases from V and 1 base from J, with 10 bases between. This CDR3 is built from 14 residues. The germline V gene encodes CDR1 SGDLS and CDR2 YYNGEE. Here the CDR3 reads CASSAGHWNTEAFF. The CDR3 nucleotides are TGTGCCAGCAGCGCTGGACACTGGAACACTGAAGCTTTCTTT.

Note on this clonotype: A far more abundant clone sits one base away, making this likely a read error. The chain joins TRBV6-7 to TRBJ2-1; 13 nucleotides line up with TRBD2. TRBV6-7 is classed as an ORF, of uncertain function. There are 15 residues in the CDR3. After removal of 4 bases from V and 6 bases from J, the junction contained 3 bases not matched to a gene. CDR3 sequence (DNA): TGTGCCAGCAGTTGGACTAGCGGGAGTATCAATGAGCAGTTCTTC. Amino acid sequence: CASSWTSGSINEQFF.

This clonotype has a count of ten or more. This chain links TRBV12-5 with TRBJ2-2; D remains unclear. This CDR3 comprises 12 residues. Between the trimmed V and J ends, which lost 6 bases and 5 bases, there was a span of 7 bases. Germline V lookup: CDR1 LGHNT, CDR2 FRNRAP. This chain's CDR3 is CASGRRTGELFF. The DNA of the CDR3 is TGTGCTAGTGGCCGTCGTACCGGGGAGCTGTTTTTT. Using reference TRBV12-5 and TRBJ2-2 for the parts outside the CDR3, the full variable domain is DARVTQTPRHKVTEMGQEVTMRCQPILGHNTVFWYRQTMMQGLELLAYFRNRAPLDDSGMPKDRFSAEMPDATLATLKIQPSEPRDSAVYFCASGRRTGELFFGEGSRLTVL.

This sequence joins TRBV7-2 and TRBJ1-2; TRBD1 matches 8 bases. The V and J ends lost 5 bases and 7 bases, in that order; junction bases with no gene match: 6. CDR1 is SGHTA and CDR2 is FQGNSA in the germline V gene. This CDR3 is 13 amino acids long. CDR3 amino acids: CASSLGQAAGYTF. The DNA of the CDR3 is TGTGCCAGCAGCCTGGGACAGGCGGCTGGCTACACCTTC.

This clonotype was found once. The V gene is TRBV4-1, the J gene TRBJ1-2; D ambiguous. This CDR3 spans 15 amino acids. The germline V gene encodes CDR1 MGHRA and CDR2 YSYEKL. The V and J ends lost 4 bases and 4 bases respectively, with 16 bases between them. The CDR3 region has the DNA TGCGCCAGCAGCCCGGCCGCTGATCCCGTCTATGGCTACACCTTC. This codes for CASSPAADPVYGYTF.

The chain uses TRBV9 and TRBJ2-2; no clear D gene. Germline values: CDR1 SGDLS, CDR2 YYNGEE. Trimming pared 0 bases from V and 7 bases from J, leaving 7 bases between. The CDR3 is made up of 13 amino acids. The CDR3 DNA reads TGTGCCAGCAGCGTAGGATCTTACGGGGAGCTGTTTTTT. Protein: CASSVGSYGELFF.

The gene calls are TRBV6-4 and TRBJ2-1; TRBD2 is a possible D gene (6 bases). CDR3 length equals 16 residues. V lost 0 bases, J lost 0 bases, and 9 bases lay in between. The germline CDR1 and CDR2 sequences are MRHNA and SNTAGT. The CDR3 sequence is CASSDSIAVSYNEQFF. The CDR3 nucleotides are TGTGCCAGCAGTGACTCGATAGCGGTCTCCTACAATGAGCAGTTCTTC.

The chain links TRBV29-1 to TRBJ1-2; D gene ambiguous. The CDR3 consists of 17 residues. V lost 3 bases and J 0 bases, leaving 20 bases between the germline ends. CDR1 and CDR2 (germline): SQVTM, ANQGSEA. In nucleotides, the CDR3 is TGCAGCGTTGAGACCCCTCGTGGGAACAGCCCTAACTATGGCTACACCTTC. This codes for CSVETPRGNSPNYGYTF.

This chain joins TRBV4-1 and TRBJ1-6; no definite D call. There are 15 residues in the CDR3. V was shortened by 0 bases and J by 10 bases, with 13 bases between the two germline ends. The germline V gene has CDR1 MGHRA and CDR2 YSYEKL. The CDR3 spells CASSQDTWLGSPLHF. The CDR3 DNA is TGCGCCAGCAGCCAAGACACATGGTTAGGCTCACCCCTCCACTTT.

This clonotype turned up a few times. The chain is built from TRBV27 and TRBJ1-5, with TRBD1 identical over 7 bases. Germline-derived CDR1 and CDR2 are MNHEY and SMNVEV (reference sequence). This CDR3 region has 15 residues. V shed 7 bases, J shed 4 bases, and the junction held 10 bases outside the gene matches. CDR3 nucleotides: TGTGCCAGCATGGGTGCCGGGACAGCGAATCAGCCCCAGCATTTT. This sequence encodes CASMGAGTANQPQHF.

In this sample, this clonotype turned up many times. The chain links TRBV6-1 to TRBJ2-7, with 7 bases aligning to TRBD1. The CDR3 is made up of 15 amino acids. The germline V gene encodes CDR1 MNHNS and CDR2 SASEGT. V shed 5 bases, J shed 4 bases, and the junction held 11 bases outside the gene matches. The CDR3 is CASSPKTGTAYEQYF. DNA of the CDR3: TGTGCCAGCAGTCCTAAGACCGGGACAGCGTACGAGCAGTACTTC.

Remarks on this clonotype: With a much larger clone just one base away, this may be a read error. J is TRBJ1-6 and V is TRBV9, with D unclear. This CDR3 has 13 residues. Germline CDR1 reads SGDLS; CDR2 reads YYNGEE. This CDR3 is CTSSAKTVGTLHF. For the CDR3, the DNA is TGTACCAGCAGCGCGAAAACAGTGGGGACCCTCCACTTT.

V and J are TRBV6-2 or TRBV6-3 and TRBJ2-2, with TRBD2 matching 13 bases. This CDR3 spans 16 amino acids. Germline V gene data show CDR1 as MNHEY and CDR2 as SVGEGT. J was trimmed by 7 bases and V by 7 bases; bases with no gene match: 9. The chain's CDR3 is CASTGTSGDGSGELFF. The DNA of the CDR3 is TGTGCCAGCACCGGGACTAGCGGGGACGGAAGCGGGGAGCTGTTTTTT.

On this clonotype itself: With only one base between it and a far larger clone, this is likely a read error. The chain links TRBV2 to TRBJ2-1, with D perhaps given as TRBD1 or TRBD2 (5 bases each). This CDR3 comprises 16 residues. Germline lookup yields CDR1 SNHLY and CDR2 FYNNEI. V was clipped by 7 bases and J by 0 bases, with 16 bases between them. The CDR3 nucleotides are TGTGCCAGCATCGAATCCGGGGCGAGCTCCTACAATGAGCAGTTCTTC. It is translated as CASIESGASSYNEQFF.

V gene TRBV27 combines with J gene TRBJ1-6; the D is unclear. Trimming pared 6 bases from V and 4 bases from J, leaving 4 bases between. Per germline, CDR1 MNHEY and CDR2 SMNVEV (reference sequence). The CDR3 extends over 12 amino acids. CDR3 amino acids: CASREYNSPLHF. CDR3 bases: TGTGCCAGCAGGGAGTATAATTCACCCCTCCACTTT.

A few counts support this clonotype. The rearrangement joins TRBV28 to TRBJ1-5; TRBD1 is a possible D gene (6 bases). Germline CDR1 and CDR2: MDHEN and SYDVKM. There are 15 residues in the CDR3. Trimming stripped 5 bases from V and 3 bases from J, with 14 bases between. CDR3 sequence: CASSRGGPINQPQHF. The DNA for the CDR3 is TGTGCCAGCAGTCGCGGGGGGCCCATCAATCAGCCCCAGCATTTT.

This clonotype has ten or more counts. The chain carries TRBV7-3 and TRBJ2-6, with TRBD1 as a possible D gene (7 bases). Trimming took off 5 bases at V and 0 bases at J, with 11 bases between the two ends. The length of the CDR3 is 16 residues. CDR1 and CDR2 (germline): SGHTA, FQGTGA. CDR3 region: CASSAGQYSGANVLTF. DNA for the CDR3: TGTGCCAGCAGCGCGGGACAGTACTCTGGGGCCAACGTCCTGACTTTC.

The V call is TRBV7-2, the J call TRBJ2-7; D might be TRBD1 or TRBD2, each matching 5 bases. The CDR3 contains 15 residues. Germline values: CDR1 SGHTA, CDR2 FQGNSA. Trimming took off 7 bases at V and 1 base at J, with 17 bases between the two ends. CDR3 residues: CASKLRGAPSYEQYF. The CDR3, as DNA: TGTGCCAGCAAATTGCGAGGGGCCCCGTCCTACGAGCAGTACTTC.

The chain has TRBV5-4 and TRBJ2-3; maybe TRBD2 (5 bases). The V gene's germline CDR1 is SGHNT and CDR2 YYREEE (reference sequence). V was shortened by 5 bases and J by 3 bases, with 19 bases between the two germline ends. The CDR3 spans 16 residues. In DNA form, the CDR3 reads TGTGCCAGCAGGCCTGGGCAAAGCGGTCGAACAGATACGCAGTATTTT. Translated: CASRPGQSGRTDTQYF.

The chain joins TRBV6-1 to TRBJ2-1, with 7 bases aligning to TRBD2. This CDR3 is 13 amino acids long. Trimming at V came to 6 bases and at J to 3 bases, leaving 2 bases not matched to a gene. The germline V gene has CDR1 MNHNS and CDR2 SASEGT. CDR3 region: CASSWGGYNEQFF. The CDR3 DNA reads as TGTGCCAGCAGCTGGGGGGGCTACAATGAGCAGTTCTTC.

This chain uses TRBV10-3 with TRBJ2-3, with 11 nucleotides matching TRBD2. Trimming removed 1 base from V and 2 bases from J; junction bases left unmatched: 20. Germline-derived CDR1 and CDR2 are ENHRY and SYGVKD. The CDR3 is made up of 22 amino acids. The CDR3 loop reads CAISELVEVQTSGTTVTDTQYF. The CDR3, as DNA: TGTGCCATCAGTGAGTTGGTGGAGGTTCAGACTAGCGGGACGACCGTCACAGATACGCAGTATTTT.

This clonotype was found many times. This sequence joins TRBV20-1 and TRBJ2-7; D remains ambiguous. The CDR3 loop spans 13 amino acids. CDR1 and CDR2 (germline): DFQATT, SNEGSKA (reference sequence). V was clipped by 3 bases and J by 5 bases, with 14 bases between them. The CDR3 nucleotides are TGCAGTGCTAGGGCGGAAATGAGGCACGAGCAGTACTTC. Amino acid sequence: CSARAEMRHEQYF.

This clonotype was counted many times. V usage is TRBV7-2 and J usage is TRBJ1-2; D unclear. V was pared by 0 bases and J by 3 bases, with 8 bases between. The CDR3 contains 14 residues. Per germline, CDR1 SGHTA and CDR2 FQGNSA. For the CDR3, the DNA is TGTGCCAGCAGCTTAGCGGGCAGGTACTATGGCTACACCTTC. The encoded protein is CASSLAGRYYGYTF.